This T cell receptor (beta chain) is from a study of cytomegalovirus exposure and HLA in healthy donors. On this clone: The antigen remains undetermined.

The PCR contained 60 Vbeta and 13 Jbeta primers. Sequenced by immunoSEQ multiplex PCR; TCRdb stores in-frame clones only, minus some. The sample lists around 210,000 clones, roughly 78% seen once, with around 0.45% in the top ten. This CDR3 spans 16 amino acids. Germline lookup yields CDR1 LNHDA and CDR2 SQIVND (reference sequence). V was cut by 5 bases and J by 4 bases, with 20 bases left in between. Points from the study as a whole: Previously analyzed data showed that most TCR beta V segments were productive at a frequency of about 90% or about 30%. Researchers had no immune exposure information except CMV serostatus available.

This clonotype originated in a boy aged 5-17 years in good health and CMV-seronegative. Sequencing used PBMCs. The chain carries TRBV19 and TRBJ1-1; D might be TRBD1 (6 bases). The CDR3 is CASSWGLRGTGTEAFF. CDR3 coding DNA: TGTGCCAGTAGTTGGGGGCTGAGGGGTACAGGCACTGAAGCTTTCTTT.